A single sample gave rise to the 26 T cell receptor beta chains below, sequenced in a study of cytomegalovirus exposure and HLA in healthy donors. Use of 60 Vbeta and 13 Jbeta primers characterized the PCR. This table comes from immunoSEQ multiplex PCR, and its TCRdb copy is limited to in-frame clones, with some not included. The sample shows around 40,000 clones, approximately 70% of them seen only once. Sequenced sample: PBMCs. These receptors all stem from a man in his forties in good health and CMV-seronegative.

V usage is TRBV9 and J usage is TRBJ2-1; maybe TRBD2 (5 bases). The germline V and J ends were trimmed by 0 bases and 0 bases, with 7 bases remaining between them. The CDR3 runs 15 residues. Germline lookup yields CDR1 SGDLS and CDR2 YYNGEE. DNA for the CDR3: TGTGCCAGCAGCGTAGATCTAGCCTCCTACAATGAGCAGTTCTTC. Translation: CASSVDLASYNEQFF.

The chain uses TRBV6-1 and TRBJ1-1; D gene ambiguous. In germline, CDR1 is MNHNS, CDR2 SASEGT. V dropped 6 bases and J dropped 3 bases, with 8 bases sitting between them. The CDR3 consists of 12 residues. The CDR3 is CASSPRDTEAFF. Written as DNA, the CDR3 is TGTGCCAGCAGCCCCCGGGACACTGAAGCTTTCTTT.

The chain combines TRBV10-3 with TRBJ2-3; D not resolved. With 0 bases removed from V and 1 base from J, the gap between germline ends came to 8 bases. The germline V gene encodes CDR1 ENHRY and CDR2 SYGVKD. This CDR3 comprises 15 residues. DNA for the CDR3: TGTGCCATCAGTGAGTCTGGAGAGGGCACAGATACGCAGTATTTT. Protein product: CAISESGEGTDTQYF.

The chain recombines TRBV2 with TRBJ1-2; 9 nucleotides align to TRBD1. This CDR3 region has 14 residues. V shed 8 bases and J 5 bases; nucleotides not matched to a gene: 9. Germline loops: CDR1 SNHLY, CDR2 FYNNEI. As DNA, the CDR3 is TGTGCCAGCCGCAGCCCCGGGACAGGGTATGGCTACACCTTC. Translated: CASRSPGTGYGYTF.

The chain combines TRBV28 with TRBJ2-5; 7 nucleotides align to TRBD1. This CDR3 region has 15 residues. The germline V gene has CDR1 MDHEN and CDR2 SYDVKM. V dropped 6 bases and J dropped 2; count of bases not matched to a gene: 9. CDR3 DNA: TGTGCCAGCAGAACGGAGACAGGGAAACAAGAGACCCAGTACTTC. Translating gives CASRTETGKQETQYF.

The gene calls are TRBV5-1 and TRBJ2-3; 12 nucleotides line up with TRBD2. Germline-derived CDR1 and CDR2 are SGHRS and YFSETQ. V lost 1 base to trimming and J lost 5 bases; unmatched junction nucleotides: 5. CDR3 length: 16 residues. CDR3 DNA sequence: TGCGCCAGCAGCTTGACTAGCGGGGGGATGATAGATACGCAGTATTTT. It translates to CASSLTSGGMIDTQYF.

This clone was counted once. This sequence joins TRBV2 and TRBJ2-3; 8 bases are a match to TRBD2. Looked up from germline, CDR1 is SNHLY and CDR2 is FYNNEI. The V gene end was trimmed by 6 bases and the J gene end by 2 bases; junction bases not matched to a gene: 7. CDR3 length: 15 residues. CDR3 sequence reads: CASRGSGVPTDTQYF. The CDR3 nucleotides read TGTGCCAGCAGGGGTAGCGGGGTTCCCACAGATACGCAGTATTTT.

The chain links TRBV10-3 to TRBJ2-7; tentatively, D is TRBD2 (5 bases). V lost 3 bases and J lost 0, with 6 bases in between. Germline V gene lookup returns CDR1 ENHRY and CDR2 SYGVKD. The CDR3 is 13 residues long. This CDR3 reads CAISEGGSYEQYF. In nucleotides, the CDR3 is TGTGCCATCAGTGAAGGAGGCTCCTACGAGCAGTACTTC.

The genes are TRBV12-5 and TRBJ2-1; D is unresolved. Germline V gene lookup returns CDR1 LGHNT and CDR2 FRNRAP. CDR3 length: 15 amino acids. Between the trimmed V and J ends, which lost 6 bases and 3 bases, there was a span of 15 bases. The CDR3 spells CASGPTAGNYNEQFF. The CDR3 DNA reads as TGTGCTAGTGGGCCCACCGCAGGCAACTACAATGAGCAGTTCTTC.

The chain uses TRBV6-5 and TRBJ1-1, with TRBD1 as a possible D gene (6 bases). The V and J ends lost 6 bases and 6 bases respectively, with 11 bases between them. This CDR3 comprises 12 residues. Germline CDR1 and CDR2: MNHEY and SVGAGI. The CDR3 coding sequence is TGTGCCAGCAGGTCAACAGGGCCTGAAGCTTTCTTT. This encodes CASRSTGPEAFF.

This clone occurred once. V is TRBV10-3 and J is TRBJ2-7; the match to TRBD2 covers 13 bases. The last part of the DNA fits TRBJ2-5 better; the J call may be wrong. Looked up from germline, CDR1 is ENHRY and CDR2 is SYGVKD. The CDR3 is made up of 16 amino acids. The CDR3 spells CAISGTSGGTQETQYF. In DNA form, the CDR3 reads TGTGCCATCAGTGGGACTAGCGGGGGAACTCAAGAGACCCAGTACTTC.

This clone was counted between two and nine times. The chain links TRBV28 to TRBJ1-5; D call uncertain. The length of the CDR3 is 15 residues. V was shortened by 3 bases and J by 2 bases, with 11 bases between the two germline ends. The germline CDR1 and CDR2 sequences are MDHEN and SYDVKM. CDR3 sequence reads: CASSFPGRGNQPQHF. DNA of the CDR3: TGTGCCAGCAGTTTCCCGGGTAGAGGCAATCAGCCCCAGCATTTT.

This chain connects TRBV6-5 to TRBJ2-7; 10 nucleotides line up with TRBD1. With V trimmed by 4 bases and J by 6 bases, 9 bases remained unmatched. Germline CDR1 reads MNHEY; CDR2 reads SVGAGI. This CDR3 has 15 residues. The CDR3 here is CASSFAGTGVVEQYF. CDR3 DNA sequence: TGTGCCAGCAGTTTCGCCGGGACAGGGGTTGTCGAGCAGTACTTC.

This clone was recorded a few times. J is TRBJ2-1 and V is TRBV18, with D tentatively TRBD1 (5 bases). The CDR3 contains 17 residues. V lost 3 bases, J lost 8 bases, and 23 bases lay in between. The germline V gene encodes CDR1 KGHSH and CDR2 LQKENI. The CDR3 spells CASSPRKQATHGDEQFF. CDR3 nucleotides: TGTGCCAGCTCACCCCGAAAACAGGCGACTCACGGCGATGAGCAGTTCTTC.

CDR3 sequence reads: CASSDPGRRGLGYTF. The CDR3 nucleotides are TGTGCCAGCAGCGACCCAGGGCGCAGGGGGCTTGGCTACACCTTC. V and J are TRBV5-4 and TRBJ1-2, with TRBD1 matching 8 bases. Germline V gene lookup returns CDR1 SGHNT and CDR2 YYREEE (reference sequence). Trimming took 4 bases from V and 7 from J; bases not matched to a gene: 12. CDR3 length: 15 amino acids. The variable domain in full, with the rest retrieved from reference TRBV5-4 and TRBJ1-2, is ETGVTQSPTHLIKTRGQQVTLRCSSQSGHNTVSWYQQALGQGPQFIFQYYREEENGRGNFPPRFSGLQFPNYSSELNVNALELDDSALYLCASSDPGRRGLGYTFGSGTRLTVV.

This clone has a handful of counts. The chain uses TRBV5-4 and TRBJ1-4; TRBD1 aligns across 7 bases. J lost 0 bases, V lost 3 bases, and 5 bases had no gene match. Germline CDR1 and CDR2: SGHNT and YYREEE (reference sequence). The CDR3 is 16 amino acids. The CDR3 nucleotides read TGTGCCAGCAGCTCCGACAGGGCGGCAACTAATGAAAAACTGTTTTTT. It specifies CASSSDRAATNEKLFF.

The rearrangement links TRBV18 to TRBJ2-7, with a weak D call TRBD2 (6 bases). Germline CDR1 KGHSH, CDR2 LQKENI. Trimming pared 3 bases from V and 5 bases from J, leaving 14 bases between. This CDR3 region has 14 residues. The CDR3, as DNA: TGTGCCAGCTCACCCGAGAGGGGAGGACACGAGCAGTACTTC. It yields the protein CASSPERGGHEQYF.

The chain recombines TRBV5-4 with TRBJ2-5; D remains unclear. The V end lost 0 bases, the J end lost 4 bases, and 10 bases lay between the germline ends. Germline assignment: CDR1 SGHNT and CDR2 YYREEE (reference sequence). The CDR3 is made up of 14 amino acids. The CDR3 reads CASSLALALETQYF. The CDR3 region has the DNA TGTGCCAGCAGCTTGGCGCTGGCCCTAGAGACCCAGTACTTC.

This chain connects TRBV29-1 to TRBJ2-7; 11 bases agree with TRBD1. The germline V gene has CDR1 SQVTM and CDR2 ANQGSEA. The CDR3 covers 13 residues. V shed 4 bases and J 4 bases; nucleotides not matched to a gene: 3. The CDR3 loop is CSVVGQGAYEQYF. For the CDR3, the DNA is TGCAGCGTTGTAGGACAGGGGGCATACGAGCAGTACTTC.

The chain uses TRBV21-1 and TRBJ1-6; the table's TRBD1 call for D was not verified on the DNA. TRBV21-1 corresponds to a pseudogene. The CDR3 is 19 residues long. CDR3 region: CASSNLGQGWTSYNSPLHF. The CDR3 DNA reads TGTGCCAGCAGCAACTTGGGACAGGGGTGGACATCCTATAATTCACCCCTCCACTTT.

In this sample, this clone turned up a few times. V gene TRBV5-1 combines with J gene TRBJ1-1; no firm D call. This CDR3 is built from 16 residues. V was shortened by 4 bases and J by 2 bases, with 18 bases between the two germline ends. Germline V gives CDR1 SGHRS, CDR2 YFSETQ. The CDR3 DNA follows: TGCGCCAGCAGCCCAACCGGGGTCAGCACTAACACTGAAGCTTTCTTT. Residues: CASSPTGVSTNTEAFF.

There are a few counts of this clone. The J gene is TRBJ1-1, the V gene TRBV7-2, with TRBD1 as a possible D gene (5 bases). The CDR3 loop spans 14 amino acids. V dropped 5 bases and J dropped 4 bases, with 14 bases sitting between them. Germline CDR1 reads SGHTA; CDR2 reads FQGNSA. This CDR3 reads CASSPVGVSTEAFF. The CDR3 DNA follows: TGTGCCAGCAGCCCGGTAGGGGTAAGCACTGAAGCTTTCTTT.

The rearrangement uses TRBV19 and TRBJ1-2; D might be TRBD1 (6 bases). The V end lost 5 bases, the J end lost 6 bases, and 19 bases lay between the germline ends. The CDR3 is made up of 15 amino acids. Germline V lookup: CDR1 LNHDA, CDR2 SQIVND (reference sequence). DNA for the CDR3: TGTGCCAGTAGTCCTTACCGGGACAATCGCGATGGCTACACCTTC. Translation gives CASSPYRDNRDGYTF.

Here the CDR3 DNA reads TGTGCCTGGACCACCCCCGTCCCGACGAAGCGGGGGGCCCTCAATGAGCAGTTCTTC. It yields the protein CAWTTPVPTKRGALNEQFF. The chain links TRBV30 to TRBJ2-1; 9 bases are shared with TRBD2. This CDR3 spans 19 amino acids. Looked up from germline, CDR1 is GTSNPN and CDR2 is SVGIG (reference sequence). J gave up 6 bases and V 4 bases, and 22 bases lay outside the gene matches.

The J gene is TRBJ2-7, the V gene TRBV6-5; TRBD2 aligns across 8 bases. The germline V gene has CDR1 MNHEY and CDR2 SVGAGI. The CDR3 is 13 residues long. V dropped 5 bases and J dropped 3; count of bases not matched to a gene: 3. The CDR3 loop is CASSIAGSYEQYF. The CDR3 nucleotides read TGTGCCAGCAGTATAGCGGGGAGCTACGAGCAGTACTTC.

The chain is built from TRBV4-3 and TRBJ2-5; 8 bases line up with TRBD2. This CDR3 has 17 amino acids. V lost 4 bases, J lost 4 bases, and 14 bases stayed unmatched. CDR1 LGHNA and CDR2 YSLEER come from the germline V gene. As DNA, the CDR3 is TGCGCCAGCAGCCGAGAGGGCCGGGGACTAGTATCAGAGACCCAGTACTTC. Protein: CASSREGRGLVSETQYF.